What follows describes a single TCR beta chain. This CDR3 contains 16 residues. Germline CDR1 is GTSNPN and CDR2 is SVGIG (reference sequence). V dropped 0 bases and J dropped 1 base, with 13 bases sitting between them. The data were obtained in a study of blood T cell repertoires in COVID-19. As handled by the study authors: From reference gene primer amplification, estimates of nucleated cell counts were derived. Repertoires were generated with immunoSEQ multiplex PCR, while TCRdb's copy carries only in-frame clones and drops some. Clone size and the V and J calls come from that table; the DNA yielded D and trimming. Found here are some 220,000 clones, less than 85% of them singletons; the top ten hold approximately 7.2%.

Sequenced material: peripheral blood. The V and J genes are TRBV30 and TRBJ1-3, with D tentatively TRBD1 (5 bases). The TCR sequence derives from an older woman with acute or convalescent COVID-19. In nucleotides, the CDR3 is TGTGCCTGGAGTGTATACAGGTCGCCTTCTGGAAACACCATATATTTT. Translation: CAWSVYRSPSGNTIYF.